Listed here is a single T cell receptor beta chain. Measured with immunoSEQ multiplex PCR; TCRdb has only the in-frame clones, and not every one. There are roughly 81,000 clones in the sample; about nine tenths occur only once, and approximately 2.5% lies in the top ten. CDR1 GTSNPN and CDR2 SVGIG come from the germline V gene (reference sequence). The V end lost 7 bases, the J end lost 9 bases, and 21 bases lay between the germline ends. This CDR3 is built from 13 residues. Each patient experienced a relapse that followed autologous stem cell transplantation, and brentuximab vedotin exposure varied. This specimen belongs to a study of PD-1 blockade in classical Hodgkin lymphoma.

The source material was peripheral blood mononuclear cells (PBMCs), sampled before the second cycle of nivolumab. The clonotype originates from a human donor with classical Hodgkin lymphoma. The chain joins TRBV30 to TRBJ1-1; tentative D call: TRBD1 (6 bases). The CDR3 loop reads CASSGQGRGKAFF. The CDR3 nucleotides are TGTGCCTCCTCGGGGCAGGGGCGGGGGAAAGCTTTCTTT.